This T cell receptor (beta chain) was documented in a study of molecular identifiers for immune sequencing clone quantification. Study-wide points: Naive cells had under 1% of molecules in clones above 20 RNA copies, effectors over 99%.

TCRdb reprocessed the PCR reads with MiXCR, giving one entry per CDR3 protein. The repertoire has 50,000 to 65,000 distinct CDR3 sequences, around 25% of them found once; the top ten carry under 2%. The CDR3 is 13 residues long. Germline assignment: CDR1 LNHDA and CDR2 SQIVND (reference sequence). This clonotype came up once. Its antigen remains unidentified. It may be a read error: a sequence one base away is much more abundant. The specimen sequenced was naive CD8+ T cells from blood, with Jurkat cell RNA spiked in. Noted subset: FACS-sorted CD8+CD4-CCR7+CD45RA+ naive T cells. This chain connects TRBV19 to TRBJ1-1; no reliable D call. The source is a human donor in good health. Some libraries in this study had Jurkat cell RNA spiked in. The CDR3, as DNA: TGTGCCACCAAGGACTATGTTGGTACTGAAGCTTCCTTT. The encoded protein is CATKDYVGTEASF. Drawing the rest from reference TRBV19 and TRBJ1-1, the complete variable domain is DGGITQSPKYLFRKEGQNVTLSCEQNLNHDAMYWYRQDPGQGLRLIYYSQIVNDFQKGDIAEGYSVSREKKESFPLTVTSAQKNPTAFYLCATKDYVGTEASFGQGTRLTVV.